The 2 T cell receptor beta chains presented below share a single source sample, sequenced in a study of identical twins. TCRdb re-called the 5' RACE reads through MiXCR, storing one row per CDR3 protein. The data hold approximately 470,000 distinct CDR3 sequences, with 12% to 15% observed a single time. This same sample was also taken into another study, of yellow fever vaccine responses in identical twins.

The sequencing input was CD4+ T cells sorted from blood. Receptors were obtained from a woman in her late teens or twenties in good health.

The sample holds a few counts of this clonotype. The genes are TRBV29-1 and TRBJ2-3; the match to TRBD1 covers 10 bases. The CDR3 has 15 residues. The V gene's germline CDR1 is SQVTM and CDR2 ANQGSEA. The J segment lost 0 bases and the V segment lost 6 bases, leaving 6 bases of the junction unmatched. CDR3 sequence: CSVLGTGDSTDTQYF. CDR3 in DNA: TGCAGCGTACTTGGGACAGGGGATAGCACAGATACGCAGTATTTT.

This chain connects TRBV4-3 to TRBJ2-1; no firm D call. V lost 0 bases and J lost 9, with 15 bases in between. This CDR3 region has 15 residues. CDR1 is LGHNA and CDR2 is YSLEER in the germline V gene. CDR3 sequence (DNA): TGCGCCAGCAGCCAAGATAAACAAGCATTTGGTGAGCAGTTCTTC. Encoded protein: CASSQDKQAFGEQFF.